This TCR beta chain was found in a study of shared clonotypes between healthy human individuals. Regarding this clone: What it binds is not known.

Looked up from germline, CDR1 is LNHDA and CDR2 is SQIVND (reference sequence). V lost 2 bases and J lost 6, with 14 bases in between. This CDR3 is built from 14 residues. General observations from the study: Clonotype sharing among donors was thought likely to change with sequencing depth. In a handful of donors, 4.5% to 5.5% of naive CD4 clonotypes appeared in common. Non-shared clonotypes had lower generation probabilities than those shared by all four donors.

Template for every sorted-subset replicate PCR totaled 150 to 250 ng DNA, around 32,000 T cell genomes. Clones were read by immunoSEQ multiplex PCR, and TCRdb kept only the in-frame ones, dropping some. The table shows some 2 million clones, with 85% to 95% occurring only once. This receptor was obtained from a man between 18 and 29 years old in good health. The chain carries TRBV19 and TRBJ2-7, with D possibly being TRBD1 (6 bases). Specimen: naive CD4+ T cells sorted from blood. Noted subset: CD45RA+ positively selected. This CDR3 reads CASSIQGYRGEQYF. The CDR3 DNA reads TGTGCCAGTAGTATACAGGGGTACCGTGGCGAGCAGTACTTC.